The rows below give T cell receptor beta chains drawn from one sample of a study of blood T cell repertoires in COVID-19. This table comes from immunoSEQ multiplex PCR, and its TCRdb copy is limited to in-frame clones, with some not included. The repertoire consists of 310,000 or so clones, with approximately 91% occurring once and the leading ten covering roughly 8.9%. The sequencing input was PBMCs or T cells enriched from blood (not recorded which). Every receptor here comes from a woman in her thirties or forties who had recovered from COVID-19. Both conserved end residues are part of each CDR3. A D gene is named only where the DNA matches it firmly. Clone size, where shown, is once, few, many, or a class for clones that have expanded.

CDR3: CASSSRWGTGGSGANVLTF; DNA: TGTGCCAGTAGCTCCCGGTGGGGGACAGGGGGCTCTGGGGCCAACGTCCTGACTTTC; D: TRBD1; size: NA; V: TRBV19; J: TRBJ2-6
CDR3: CASSQDHGTGTNTGELFF; DNA: TGCGCCAGCAGTCAAGATCACGGGACAGGGACGAACACCGGGGAGCTGTTTTTT; D: TRBD1; size: NA; V: TRBV23-1; J: TRBJ2-2
CDR3: CASSLRENTQYF; DNA: TGTGCCAGCAGCTTGCGCGAAAATACGCAGTATTTT; D: NA; size: NA; V: TRBV11-3; J: TRBJ2-3
CDR3: CASSIDPAGSYEQYF; DNA: TGTGCCAGTAGTATAGATCCAGCGGGTTCCTACGAGCAGTACTTC; D: NA; size: NA; V: TRBV19; J: TRBJ2-7
CDR3: CASSRPRDRGHEKLFF; DNA: TGTGCCAGTAGTAGGCCACGGGACAGGGGGCATGAAAAACTGTTTTTT; D: TRBD1; size: NA; V: TRBV19; J: TRBJ1-4
CDR3: CASSLGLAESNEQFF; DNA: TGTGCTAGCAGCTTAGGACTAGCAGAGTCCAATGAGCAGTTCTTC; D: TRBD2; size: NA; V: TRBV7-7; J: TRBJ2-1
CDR3: CASSVSTSQHTDTQYF; DNA: TGTGCCAGCAGCGTTTCGACTAGCCAGCATACAGATACGCAGTATTTT; D: TRBD2; size: NA; V: TRBV9; J: TRBJ2-3
CDR3: CASTMTLTNTGELFF; DNA: TGTGCCAGCACGATGACACTTACGAACACCGGGGAGCTGTTTTTT; D: NA; size: once; V: TRBV6-5; J: TRBJ2-2
CDR3: CASSLGLSNEKLFF; DNA: TGTGCCAGCAGCTTAGGACTTTCTAATGAAAAACTGTTTTTT; D: NA; size: NA; V: TRBV7-2; J: TRBJ1-4
CDR3: CASSLGSSDTQYF; DNA: TGTGCCAGCAGCCTTGGTAGCTCTGATACGCAGTATTTT; D: NA; size: NA; V: TRBV5-6; J: TRBJ2-3
CDR3: CASSPEGGRGGIAFF; DNA: TGCGCCAGCAGCCCCGAGGGGGGGCGAGGGGGGATAGCTTTCTTT; D: NA; size: NA; V: TRBV4-1; J: TRBJ1-1
CDR3: CSARSDSPLHF; DNA: TGCAGTGCTAGGTCAGATTCACCCCTCCACTTT; D: NA; size: NA; V: TRBV20-1; J: TRBJ1-6
CDR3: CASSRGQGYTDTQYF; DNA: TGTGCCAGCAGCCGGGGACAGGGGTACACAGATACGCAGTATTTT; D: TRBD1; size: NA; V: TRBV2; J: TRBJ2-3
CDR3: CAISKTGEGSEKLFF; DNA: TGTGCCATCAGCAAGACAGGGGAGGGTTCTGAAAAACTGTTTTTT; D: TRBD1; size: NA; V: TRBV10-3; J: TRBJ1-4
CDR3: CASSQQGGGNTIYF; DNA: TGTGCCAGCAGCCAGCAGGGGGGAGGAAACACCATATATTTT; D: TRBD1; size: NA; V: TRBV3-1/TRBV3-2; J: TRBJ1-3
CDR3: CASSQDRALYEQYF; DNA: TGCGCCAGCAGCCAGGACAGGGCCCTCTACGAGCAGTACTTC; D: TRBD1; size: NA; V: TRBV5-1; J: TRBJ2-7
CDR3: CATSRDRLRGHGELFF; DNA: TGTGCCACCAGCAGAGATCGGTTAAGGGGACACGGGGAGCTGTTTTTT; D: NA; size: NA; V: TRBV15; J: TRBJ2-2
CDR3: CAISEGQGLNQPQHF; DNA: TGTGCCATCAGTGAGGGACAGGGTCTAAATCAGCCCCAGCATTTT; D: TRBD1; size: NA; V: TRBV10-3; J: TRBJ1-5
CDR3: CASSLWEQVPSYEQYF; DNA: TGTGCCAGCAGCTTATGGGAGCAGGTTCCGTCCTACGAGCAGTACTTC; D: NA; size: NA; V: TRBV11-2; J: TRBJ2-7
CDR3: CASSIPTDPGNTIYF; DNA: TGTGCCAGTAGTATACCGACAGACCCTGGAAACACCATATATTTT; D: NA; size: NA; V: TRBV19; J: TRBJ1-3
CDR3: CASRSTGDNSPLHF; DNA: TGTGCCAGCAGATCGACAGGGGATAATTCACCCCTCCACTTT; D: TRBD1; size: NA; V: TRBV6-6; J: TRBJ1-6
CDR3: CASSPGLVLNEQFF; DNA: TGTGCCAGCAGCCCCGGACTAGTCCTCAATGAGCAGTTCTTC; D: TRBD2; size: NA; V: TRBV7-2; J: TRBJ2-1
CDR3: CAWSPSGLFYGYTF; DNA: TGTGCCTGGAGTCCCTCAGGGCTATTCTATGGCTACACCTTC; D: NA; size: many; V: TRBV30; J: TRBJ1-2
CDR3: CASSLGQGAGQPQHF; DNA: TGTGCCAGCAGCTTAGGGCAGGGGGCGGGGCAGCCCCAGCATTTT; D: TRBD1; size: few; V: TRBV7-2; J: TRBJ1-5
CDR3: CASSETGGNYGYTF; DNA: TGTGCCAGCAGTGAAACAGGGGGCAATTATGGCTACACCTTC; D: TRBD1; size: NA; V: TRBV2; J: TRBJ1-2
CDR3: CAWGRAGVAEQYF; DNA: TGTGCCTGGGGGAGGGCCGGGGTGGCCGAGCAGTACTTC; D: TRBD2; size: NA; V: TRBV30; J: TRBJ2-7
CDR3: CASTLPGGTEAFF; DNA: TGTGCCAGTACCCTACCGGGGGGGACTGAAGCTTTCTTT; D: NA; size: NA; V: TRBV6-5; J: TRBJ1-1
CDR3: CASSEDRGRRSPLHF; DNA: TGTGCCAGCAGCGAAGATAGGGGAAGGAGATCACCCCTCCACTTT; D: NA; size: once; V: TRBV2; J: TRBJ1-6
CDR3: CASRGLAGSTGELFF; DNA: TGTGCCAGCAGGGGACTAGCGGGGTCCACCGGGGAGCTGTTTTTT; D: TRBD2; size: NA; V: TRBV3-1/TRBV3-2; J: TRBJ2-2
CDR3: CASSLEVAFSGNTIYF; DNA: TGTGCCAGCAGCTTAGAAGTGGCCTTCTCTGGAAACACCATATATTTT; D: NA; size: NA; V: TRBV9; J: TRBJ1-3
CDR3: CASSLSERYEQYF; DNA: TGTGCCAGCAGTTTATCGGAGCGATACGAGCAGTACTTC; D: NA; size: once; V: TRBV27; J: TRBJ2-7
CDR3: CATSRDSGLTTSSYNEQFF; DNA: TGTGCCACCAGCAGAGATTCAGGGCTAACGACGAGCTCCTACAATGAGCAGTTCTTC; D: NA; size: NA; V: TRBV15; J: TRBJ2-1
CDR3: CASSSPLRRTEAFF; DNA: TGTGCCAGCAGTTCCCCCCTGCGTCGCACTGAAGCTTTCTTT; D: NA; size: NA; V: TRBV27; J: TRBJ1-1
CDR3: CASSEAPWSADSTDTQYF; DNA: TGTGCCAGCAGTGAAGCGCCCTGGAGTGCTGATAGCACAGATACGCAGTATTTT; D: NA; size: NA; V: TRBV2; J: TRBJ2-3
CDR3: CASNLQGASNTEAFF; DNA: TGTGCCAGCAACCTACAGGGGGCGTCTAACACTGAAGCTTTCTTT; D: TRBD1; size: NA; V: TRBV9; J: TRBJ1-1
CDR3: CASSAGPLNTEAFF; DNA: TGTGCCAGCTCCGCAGGTCCTTTGAACACTGAAGCTTTCTTT; D: NA; size: NA; V: TRBV7-2; J: TRBJ1-1
CDR3: CASSSLLAVGETQYF; DNA: TGTGCCAGCAGCTCCTTACTAGCGGTTGGGGAGACCCAGTACTTC; D: TRBD2; size: NA; V: TRBV7-2; J: TRBJ2-5
CDR3: CASSLKGPYGYTF; DNA: TGTGCCAGTAGTCTTAAGGGGCCCTATGGCTACACCTTC; D: NA; size: NA; V: TRBV19; J: TRBJ1-2
CDR3: CASLKSAGNGNTIYF; DNA: TGTGCCAGCCTGAAAAGTGCAGGGAATGGAAACACCATATATTTT; D: NA; size: NA; V: TRBV3-1/TRBV3-2; J: TRBJ1-3
CDR3: CASSPVGGIVASYTF; DNA: TGTGCCAGCAGCCCCGTGGGGGGTATCGTCGCGAGCTACACCTTC; D: NA; size: NA; V: TRBV9; J: TRBJ1-2
CDR3: CASSPPSAGPNSPLHF; DNA: TGTGCCAGCAGCCCCCCCTCGGCAGGGCCCAATTCACCCCTCCACTTT; D: NA; size: NA; V: TRBV5-5; J: TRBJ1-6
CDR3: CASSLEWRGTSTDTQYF; DNA: TGTGCCAGCAGCTTGGAGTGGCGGGGGACTAGCACAGATACGCAGTATTTT; D: TRBD2; size: NA; V: TRBV5-4; J: TRBJ2-3
CDR3: CASSPPVDREGYGYTF; DNA: TGTGCCAGCTCACCACCGGTGGACAGGGAGGGCTATGGCTACACCTTC; D: TRBD1; size: NA; V: TRBV18; J: TRBJ1-2
CDR3: CASRRRDRGYNEQFF; DNA: TGTGCCAGCAGACGACGGGACAGGGGCTACAATGAGCAGTTCTTC; D: TRBD1; size: once; V: TRBV6-5; J: TRBJ2-1
CDR3: CASSPGLVPEQYF; DNA: TGTGCCAGCTCACCGGGACTAGTCCCCGAGCAGTACTTC; D: TRBD2; size: NA; V: TRBV18; J: TRBJ2-7
CDR3: CASSLAITGTGTAAFF; DNA: TGTGCCAGCAGCTTAGCAATTACCGGGACTGGGACCGCAGCTTTCTTT; D: NA; size: NA; V: TRBV7-2; J: TRBJ1-1
CDR3: CASSQPLTGRGETQYF; DNA: TGTGCCAGCAGCCAGCCGTTAACAGGGAGGGGGGAGACCCAGTACTTC; D: NA; size: NA; V: TRBV3-1/TRBV3-2; J: TRBJ2-5